The 12 T cell receptor beta chains below all came from one sample that was sequenced in a study of blood T cell repertoires in COVID-19. Profiling relied on immunoSEQ multiplex PCR, and the TCRdb table lists in-frame clones only, not all of them. This table holds roughly 150,000 clones, around four fifths found once. Sequenced input: peripheral blood. These receptors originate from an elderly woman with acute or convalescent COVID-19.

This rearrangement joins TRBV27 to TRBJ2-3; 9 nucleotides match TRBD2. The ends lost 6 bases at V and 3 bases at J; junction bases unmatched: 10. Germline V gene lookup returns CDR1 MNHEY and CDR2 SMNVEV (reference sequence). The length of the CDR3 is 16 residues. The CDR3 DNA reads as TGTGCCAGCAGGAGGACCGGGACTAGCTTAACAGATACGCAGTATTTT. Its protein is CASRRTGTSLTDTQYF.

This clone has a handful of counts. The chain recombines TRBV9 with TRBJ2-2; tentative D call: TRBD1 (6 bases). Trimming left V 1 base short and J 0 bases short, with 7 bases between. The CDR3 loop spans 15 amino acids. The germline V gene encodes CDR1 SGDLS and CDR2 YYNGEE. The CDR3 DNA reads TGTGCCAGCAGCGTAAGGGGGACGAACACCGGGGAGCTGTTTTTT. Translated: CASSVRGTNTGELFF.

This chain links TRBV19 with TRBJ2-2; possible D gene TRBD1, 5 bases. The germline V gene encodes CDR1 LNHDA and CDR2 SQIVND (reference sequence). This CDR3 has 16 amino acids. V lost 4 bases and J 0 bases, leaving 12 bases between the germline ends. The CDR3 protein is CASSKTAFANTGELFF. The CDR3 region has the DNA TGTGCCAGTAGTAAGACAGCGTTCGCGAACACCGGGGAGCTGTTTTTT.

The chain is built from TRBV27 and TRBJ1-1, with unresolved D. Between the trimmed V and J ends, which lost 4 bases and 1 base, there was a span of 7 bases. The CDR3 covers 13 residues. Per germline, CDR1 MNHEY and CDR2 SMNVEV (reference sequence). CDR3 sequence reads: CASSSTRNTEAFF. The CDR3 nucleotides read TGTGCCAGCAGTTCCACCAGGAACACTGAAGCTTTCTTT.

The V call is TRBV2, the J call TRBJ2-3, with 11 bases that match TRBD1. Germline lookup yields CDR1 SNHLY and CDR2 FYNNEI. The CDR3 runs 15 residues. The V and J ends lost 6 bases and 2 bases, in that order; junction bases with no gene match: 4. This CDR3 reads CASRPGQGVTDTQYF. CDR3 coding DNA: TGTGCCAGCAGACCGGGACAGGGGGTCACAGATACGCAGTATTTT.

The chain is built from TRBV6-5 and TRBJ2-7, with 7 bases lining up with TRBD1. This CDR3 spans 14 amino acids. V lost 2 bases to trimming and J lost 6 bases; unmatched junction nucleotides: 7. CDR1 and CDR2 (germline): MNHEY, SVGAGI. This chain's CDR3 is CASSYVGQAGEQYF. The CDR3 DNA follows: TGTGCCAGCAGTTACGTCGGACAGGCTGGCGAGCAGTACTTC.

This chain uses TRBV29-1 with TRBJ2-2, with a possible D match to TRBD1 (6 bases). CDR3 length equals 12 residues. Germline CDR1 SQVTM, CDR2 ANQGSEA. V gave up 7 bases and J gave up 6 bases, with 12 bases separating them. DNA of the CDR3: TGCAGCGGAAATACAGGGTCCGGGGAGCTGTTTTTT. Translated: CSGNTGSGELFF.

The chain has TRBV7-2 and TRBJ2-1, with TRBD1 matching 7 bases. The CDR3 consists of 16 residues. The V gene's germline CDR1 is SGHTA and CDR2 FQGNSA. The ends lost 5 bases at V and 2 bases at J; junction bases unmatched: 9. CDR3 in DNA: TGTGCCAGCAGCCTCCTGAGGGGGCCCCCCTACAATGAGCAGTTCTTC. Protein product: CASSLLRGPPYNEQFF.

The chain joins TRBV7-2 to TRBJ2-5, with D perhaps TRBD1 (5 bases). The CDR3 consists of 14 residues. V shed 5 bases and J shed 5 bases, with 15 bases lying between them. The germline V gene has CDR1 SGHTA and CDR2 FQGNSA. CDR3 sequence reads: CASSPEQGSETQYF. CDR3 nucleotides: TGTGCCAGCAGCCCGGAGCAGGGAAGCGAGACCCAGTACTTC.

CDR3 DNA sequence: TGTGCCAGTAGTATTAACGCTGGACAGGGGGCTCGGGAGACCCAGTACTTC. It encodes CASSINAGQGARETQYF. The genes are TRBV19 and TRBJ2-5, with 11 bases identical to TRBD1. Germline CDR1 reads LNHDA; CDR2 reads SQIVND (reference sequence). V trimming: 3 bases; J trimming: 5 bases; junction bases outside the gene matches: 11. The CDR3 totals 17 residues.

The gene calls are TRBV27 and TRBJ2-1; maybe TRBD2 (6 bases). The germline V and J ends were trimmed by 5 bases and 7 bases, with 21 bases remaining between them. The germline V gene encodes CDR1 MNHEY and CDR2 SMNVEV (reference sequence). The CDR3 has 16 amino acids. The CDR3 bases are TGTGCCAGCAGTCCAAAACCCCGGACGGGAGTGAATGAGCAGTTCTTC. Translated, it gives CASSPKPRTGVNEQFF.

To note about this clone: The junction shows a germline mismatch at one end, possibly a read error. The rearrangement uses TRBV25-1 and TRBJ2-6, with 10 bases that match TRBD1. Germline CDR1 is MGHDK and CDR2 is SYGVNS. CDR3 size: 17 residues. CDR3 loop: CASTTGTGVSEANVLTF. The CDR3 DNA is TGTGCCAGCACCACCGGGACAGGGGTGTCTGAGGCCAACGTCCTGACTTTC.